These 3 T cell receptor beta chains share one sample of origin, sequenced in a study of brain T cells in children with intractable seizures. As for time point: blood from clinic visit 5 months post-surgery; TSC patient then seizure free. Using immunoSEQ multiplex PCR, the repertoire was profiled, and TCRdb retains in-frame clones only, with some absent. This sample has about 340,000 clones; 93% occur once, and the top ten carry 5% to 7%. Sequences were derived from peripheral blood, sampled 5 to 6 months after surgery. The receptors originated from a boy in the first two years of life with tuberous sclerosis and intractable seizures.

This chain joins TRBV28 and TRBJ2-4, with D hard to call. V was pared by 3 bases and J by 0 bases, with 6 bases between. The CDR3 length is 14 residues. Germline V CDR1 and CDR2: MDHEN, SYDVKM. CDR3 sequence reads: CASSFGIAKNIQYF. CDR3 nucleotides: TGTGCCAGCAGTTTTGGGATAGCCAAAAACATTCAGTACTTC.

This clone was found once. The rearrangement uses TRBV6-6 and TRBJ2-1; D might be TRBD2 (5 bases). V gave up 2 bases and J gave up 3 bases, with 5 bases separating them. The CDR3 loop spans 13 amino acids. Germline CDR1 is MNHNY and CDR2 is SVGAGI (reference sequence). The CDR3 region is CASSYRDYNEQFF. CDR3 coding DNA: TGTGCCAGCAGTTACCGGGACTACAATGAGCAGTTCTTC.

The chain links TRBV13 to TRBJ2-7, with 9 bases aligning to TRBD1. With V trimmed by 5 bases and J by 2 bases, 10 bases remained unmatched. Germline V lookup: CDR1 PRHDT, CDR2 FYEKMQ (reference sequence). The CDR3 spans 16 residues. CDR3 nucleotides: TGTGCCAGCAGCGCGGGCCCGGGACAGGGACCCTACGAGCAGTACTTC. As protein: CASSAGPGQGPYEQYF.